This T cell receptor (beta chain) was recorded in a study of blood T cell repertoires in COVID-19. Study information: T cells, B-cell-depleted T cells, or PBMCs supplied cDNA or gDNA.

Assay: immunoSEQ multiplex PCR; the TCRdb copy retains only in-frame clones and omits some. The data show around 200,000 clones, 86% seen once. The TCR sequence derives from a man in his 70s with acute or convalescent COVID-19. The sequenced sample consisted of peripheral blood.

CDR3 residues: CASSLRRDSEQYF. The CDR3 nucleotides read TGTGCCAGCAGCCTTAGGCGGGATTCCGAGCAGTACTTC. This chain links TRBV12-3 or TRBV12-4 with TRBJ2-7; possible D gene TRBD2, 6 bases. This CDR3 has 13 amino acids. The V end lost 6 bases, the J end lost 6 bases, and 15 bases lay between the germline ends.